This TCR beta chain is drawn from a study of T cell responses to AZD1222 COVID-19 vaccine (dated by TCRdb to about 2021). The study in broad terms: AZD1222 recipients given second doses at about 4 weeks or at about 12 weeks were pooled, since spike-specific TCR depth and breadth were not found to differ between the two schedules. TCR sequencing was performed for some 250 trial participants, of whom about 200 were given two doses of AZD1222 and some 25 were given two doses of MenACWY control vaccine. Trial participants were enrolled into age subgroups of 18-55, 56-69 and 70-plus years, which contained about 160, 30 and 59 TCR-sequenced participants, respectively.

A remark on this clone: The clone's antigen remains unknown. The input lacks base qualities; no much larger clone sits a single base away.

From cysteine to phenylalanine, the CDR3 is 13 amino acids long. Only the CDR3 DNA stays, 39 bases, in frame from base 1. V is cut by 3 bases and J by 3 bases, and the space between the germline ends is 9 bases. This sample's time point label indicates: baseline before first vaccination. Vaccinee samples came from UK trials COV001 and COV002, including a single-blind randomized controlled phase 2/3 trial of AZD1222 (ChAdOx1 nCoV-19) in healthy adults. Trial participant PBMC samples were collected at day 0 and day 28 after the second dose for TCRbeta chain sequencing. The full study reports these points: The whole spike protein was spanned by vaccine-associated CD4 TCRs, and dominant responses were seen in regions 160-218 and 743-854. Conclusions about previously exposed vaccinees were limited because only a handful of AZD1222 recipients were SARS-CoV-2 seropositive at baseline. Most participants were white British and females outnumbered males, and the authors suggested that clonal diversity may have been underestimated. Because no day 14 peak-response samples were available, repertoires were characterized only after the peak T cell response. The 56-69-year group was small, and its depth increase did not reach significance, likely because of low power. After two AZD1222 doses, both the breadth and the depth of spike-specific TCRs were significantly higher than at day 0 and than in MenACWY recipients. Epitopes outside the regions mutated in the B.1.351 and B.1.1.7 variants were reportedly recognized by nearly half of the unique spike-specific TCRs.

The CDR3 regions of human TCRbeta chains were subjected to immunosequencing. Per the original workflow: TCRs in the repertoires were compared against a reference library of SARS-CoV-2-specific TCRs that had been generated with the MIRA antigen-specificity platform. Breadth was defined as the fraction of unique TCRs that were SARS-CoV-2-associated. Depth was defined as the fraction of total T cells that were SARS-CoV-2-associated. Using the MIRA data, each spike-specific TCR was assigned both to the spike region to which the TCR was reactive and to a CD4 or CD8 class. Log10-transformed breadth and depth values were compared by one-way ANOVA with Sidak's multiple comparisons tests. Entries here come from immuneACCESS through TCRdb and include only in-frame sequences with V and J called. Some clones fail to appear in such tables; in the studies checked, an unresolved V gene covers under half of the shortfall, and the cause of the remainder is unknown. V and J calls plus clone size are reproduced from that table; the DNA served to infer D and trimming. This sample gives some 130,000 clones in total; roughly 93% of them show up just once. Roughly 0.96% of the sample is taken by the ten largest.

The rearrangement joined TRBV12-3 or TRBV12-4 to TRBJ2-7; the D gene cannot be resolved reliably. This material consisted of peripheral blood, taken on day 0 of AZD1222 vaccination. The source of this sequence is an adult in good health. The CDR3 amino acid sequence is: CASSFPQSYEQYF. The DNA reads TGTGCCAGCAGTTTTCCTCAGAGCTACGAGCAGTACTTC.